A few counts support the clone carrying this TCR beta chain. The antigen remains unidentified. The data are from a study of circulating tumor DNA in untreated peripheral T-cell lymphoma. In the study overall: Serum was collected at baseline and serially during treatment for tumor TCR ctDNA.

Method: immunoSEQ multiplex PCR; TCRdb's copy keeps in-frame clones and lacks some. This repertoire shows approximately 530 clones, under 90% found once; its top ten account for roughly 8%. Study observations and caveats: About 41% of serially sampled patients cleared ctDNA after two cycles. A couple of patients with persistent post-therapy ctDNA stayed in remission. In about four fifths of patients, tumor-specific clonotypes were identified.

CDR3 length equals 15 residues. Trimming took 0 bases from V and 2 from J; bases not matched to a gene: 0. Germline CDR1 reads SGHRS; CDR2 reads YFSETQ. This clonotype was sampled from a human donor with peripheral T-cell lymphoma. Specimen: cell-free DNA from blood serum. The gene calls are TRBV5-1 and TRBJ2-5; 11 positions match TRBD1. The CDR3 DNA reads TGCGCCAGCAGCTTGGGGGACAGGGGGCAAGAGACCCAGTACTTC. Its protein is CASSLGDRGQETQYF.